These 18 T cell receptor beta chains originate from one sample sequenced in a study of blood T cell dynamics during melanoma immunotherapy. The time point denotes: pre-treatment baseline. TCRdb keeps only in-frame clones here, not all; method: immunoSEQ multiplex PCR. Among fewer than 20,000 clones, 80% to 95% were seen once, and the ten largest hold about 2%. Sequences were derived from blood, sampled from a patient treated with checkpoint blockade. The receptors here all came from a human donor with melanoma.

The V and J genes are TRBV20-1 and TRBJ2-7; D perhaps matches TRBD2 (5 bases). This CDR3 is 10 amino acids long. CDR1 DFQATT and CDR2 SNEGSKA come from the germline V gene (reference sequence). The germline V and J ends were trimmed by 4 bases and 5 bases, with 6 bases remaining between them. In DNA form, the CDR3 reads TGCAGTGCTATCGGGAACGAGCAGTACTTC. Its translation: CSAIGNEQYF.

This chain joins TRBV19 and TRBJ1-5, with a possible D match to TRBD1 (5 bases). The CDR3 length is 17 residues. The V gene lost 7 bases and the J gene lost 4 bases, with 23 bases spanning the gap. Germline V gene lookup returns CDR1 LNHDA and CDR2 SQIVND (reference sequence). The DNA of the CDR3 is TGTGCCAGTAATTCCCCCCCAGGTTTCGGGGGGAATCAGCCCCAGCATTTT. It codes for CASNSPPGFGGNQPQHF.

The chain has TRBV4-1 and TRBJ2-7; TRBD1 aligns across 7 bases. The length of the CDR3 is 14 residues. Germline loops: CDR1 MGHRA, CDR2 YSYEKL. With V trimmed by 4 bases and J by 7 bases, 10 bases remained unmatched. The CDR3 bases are TGCGCCAGCAGCCCTAGGGACAGCTTCTTTGAGCAGTACTTC. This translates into CASSPRDSFFEQYF.

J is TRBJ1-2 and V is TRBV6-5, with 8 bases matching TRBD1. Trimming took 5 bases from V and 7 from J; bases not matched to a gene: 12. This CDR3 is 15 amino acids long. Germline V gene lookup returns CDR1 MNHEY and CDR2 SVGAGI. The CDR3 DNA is TGTGCCAGCAGTCGATCGGGAGACAGGGGTGGTGGCTACACCTTC. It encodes CASSRSGDRGGGYTF.

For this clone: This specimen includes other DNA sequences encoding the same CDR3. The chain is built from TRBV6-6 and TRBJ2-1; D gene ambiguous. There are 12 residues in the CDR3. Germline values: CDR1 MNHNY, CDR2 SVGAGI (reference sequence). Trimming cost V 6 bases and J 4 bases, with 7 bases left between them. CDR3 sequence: CASSRPYNEQFF. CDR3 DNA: TGTGCCAGCAGCCGTCCTTACAATGAGCAGTTCTTC.

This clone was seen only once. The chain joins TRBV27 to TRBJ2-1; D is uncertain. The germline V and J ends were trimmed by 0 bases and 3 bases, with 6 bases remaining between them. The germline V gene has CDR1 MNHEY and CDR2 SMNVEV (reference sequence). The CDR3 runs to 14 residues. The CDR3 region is CASSLSMGYNEQFF. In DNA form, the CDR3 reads TGTGCCAGCAGTTTATCGATGGGCTACAATGAGCAGTTCTTC.

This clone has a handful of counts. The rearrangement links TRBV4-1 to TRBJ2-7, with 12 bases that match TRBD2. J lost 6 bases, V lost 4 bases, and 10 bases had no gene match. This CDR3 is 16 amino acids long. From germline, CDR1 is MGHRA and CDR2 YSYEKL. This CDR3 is CASSRLAGGPRGEQYF. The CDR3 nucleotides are TGCGCCAGCAGCCGGCTAGCGGGAGGGCCGAGGGGCGAGCAGTACTTC.

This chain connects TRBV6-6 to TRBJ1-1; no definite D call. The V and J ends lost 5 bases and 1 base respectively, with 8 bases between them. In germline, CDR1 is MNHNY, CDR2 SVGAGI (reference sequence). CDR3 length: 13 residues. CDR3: CASSPFGNTEAFF. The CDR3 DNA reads TGTGCCAGCAGTCCTTTCGGGAACACTGAAGCTTTCTTT.

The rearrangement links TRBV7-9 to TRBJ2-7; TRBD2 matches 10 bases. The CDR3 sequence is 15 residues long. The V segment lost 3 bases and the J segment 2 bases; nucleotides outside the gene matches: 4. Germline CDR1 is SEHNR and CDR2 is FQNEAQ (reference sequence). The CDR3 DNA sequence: TGTGCCAGCAGCTTGACTAGCGGGCGGGCCTACGAGCAGTACTTC. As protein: CASSLTSGRAYEQYF.

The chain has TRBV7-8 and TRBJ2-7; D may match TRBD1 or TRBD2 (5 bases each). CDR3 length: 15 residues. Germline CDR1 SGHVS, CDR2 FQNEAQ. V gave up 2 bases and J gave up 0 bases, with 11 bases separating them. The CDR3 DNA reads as TGTGCCAGCAGCTTACGGGACGCCCGCTCCTACGAGCAGTACTTC. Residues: CASSLRDARSYEQYF.

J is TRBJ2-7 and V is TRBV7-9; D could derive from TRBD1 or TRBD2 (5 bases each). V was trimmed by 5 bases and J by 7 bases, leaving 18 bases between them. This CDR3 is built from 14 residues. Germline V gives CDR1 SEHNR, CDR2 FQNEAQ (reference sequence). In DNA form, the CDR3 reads TGTGCCAGCAGCCCGAGGGACGGCACTTCGGAGCAGTACTTC. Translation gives CASSPRDGTSEQYF. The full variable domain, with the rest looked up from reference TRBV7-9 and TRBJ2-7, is DTGVSQNPRHKITKRGQNVTFRCDPISEHNRLYWYRQTLGQGPEFLTYFQNEAQLEKSRLLSDRFSAERPKGSFSTLEIQRTEQGDSAMYLCASSPRDGTSEQYFGPGTRLTVT.

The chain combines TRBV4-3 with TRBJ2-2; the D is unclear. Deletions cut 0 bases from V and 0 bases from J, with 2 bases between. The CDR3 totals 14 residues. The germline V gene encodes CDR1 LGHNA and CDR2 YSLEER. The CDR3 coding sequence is TGCGCCAGCAGCCAAGACACGAACACCGGGGAGCTGTTTTTT. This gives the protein CASSQDTNTGELFF.

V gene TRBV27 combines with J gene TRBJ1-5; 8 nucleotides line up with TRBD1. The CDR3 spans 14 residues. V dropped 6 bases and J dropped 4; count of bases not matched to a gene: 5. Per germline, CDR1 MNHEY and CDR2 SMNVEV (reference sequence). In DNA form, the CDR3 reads TGTGCCAGCAGCCCGGGACAGGTAAATCAGCCCCAGCATTTT. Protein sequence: CASSPGQVNQPQHF.

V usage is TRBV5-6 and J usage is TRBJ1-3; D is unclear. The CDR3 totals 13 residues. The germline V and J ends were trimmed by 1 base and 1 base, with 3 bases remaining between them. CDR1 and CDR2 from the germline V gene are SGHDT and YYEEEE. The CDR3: CASSLFSGNTIYF. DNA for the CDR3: TGTGCCAGCAGCTTGTTTTCTGGAAACACCATATATTTT.

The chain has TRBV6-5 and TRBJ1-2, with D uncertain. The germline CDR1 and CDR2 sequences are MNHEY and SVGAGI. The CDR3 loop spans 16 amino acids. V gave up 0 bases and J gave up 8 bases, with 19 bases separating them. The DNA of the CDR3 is TGTGCCAGCAGTTACTCCTCGAGGTCCGAGACTCGGGGCTACACCTTC. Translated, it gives CASSYSSRSETRGYTF.

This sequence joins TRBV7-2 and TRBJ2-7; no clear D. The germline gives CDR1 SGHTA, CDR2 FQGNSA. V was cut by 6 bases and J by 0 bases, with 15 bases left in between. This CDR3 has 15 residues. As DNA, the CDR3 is TGTGCCAGCAGGACCGGACCCCAGAGCTCCTACGAGCAGTACTTC. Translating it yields CASRTGPQSSYEQYF.

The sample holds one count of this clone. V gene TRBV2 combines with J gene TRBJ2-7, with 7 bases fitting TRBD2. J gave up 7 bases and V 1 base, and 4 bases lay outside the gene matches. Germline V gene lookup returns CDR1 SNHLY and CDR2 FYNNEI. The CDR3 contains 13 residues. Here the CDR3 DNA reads TGTGCCAGCAGTGAAGAGGATAGCGGGGAGCAGTACTTC. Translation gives CASSEEDSGEQYF.

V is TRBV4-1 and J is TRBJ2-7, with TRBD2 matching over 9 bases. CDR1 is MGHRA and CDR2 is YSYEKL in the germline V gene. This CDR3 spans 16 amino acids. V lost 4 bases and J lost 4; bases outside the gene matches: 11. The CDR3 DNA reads TGCGCCAGCAGCCCGGGACTAGCCTCACCTTGGTACGAGCAGTACTTC. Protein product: CASSPGLASPWYEQYF.